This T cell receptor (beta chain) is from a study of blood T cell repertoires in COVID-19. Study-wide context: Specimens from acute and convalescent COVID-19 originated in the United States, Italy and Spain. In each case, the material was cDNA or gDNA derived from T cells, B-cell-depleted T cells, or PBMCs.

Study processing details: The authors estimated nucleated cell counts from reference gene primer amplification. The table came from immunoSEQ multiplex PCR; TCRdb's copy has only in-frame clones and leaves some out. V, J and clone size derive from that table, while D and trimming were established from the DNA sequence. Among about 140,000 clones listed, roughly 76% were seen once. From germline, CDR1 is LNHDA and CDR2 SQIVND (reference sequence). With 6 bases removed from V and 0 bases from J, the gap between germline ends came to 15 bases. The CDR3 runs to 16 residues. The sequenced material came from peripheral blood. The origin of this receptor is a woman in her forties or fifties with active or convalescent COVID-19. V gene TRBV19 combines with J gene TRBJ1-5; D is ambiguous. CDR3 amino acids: CASSTAERISNQPQHF. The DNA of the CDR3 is TGTGCCAGTAGCACGGCGGAGCGGATTAGCAATCAGCCCCAGCATTTT.